The rows below give T cell receptor beta chains drawn from one sample of a study of T cell responses to AZD1222 COVID-19 vaccine. Method: immunoSEQ multiplex PCR; TCRdb's copy keeps in-frame clones and lacks some. The repertoire holds 120,000 to 150,000 clones, with roughly 90% as singletons. Sequenced here: peripheral blood, sampled on day 0 of AZD1222 vaccination. The receptors were gathered from an adult in good health. CDR3s leave out the opening cysteine and the closing phenylalanine or tryptophan. Fields, in order: V gene, J gene, clone size, CDR3 protein. A row's size may be missing; if present it is once, few, many or a size class.

>TRBV2|TRBJ1-4|.
ASRQDRGGEKLF
>TRBV7-9|TRBJ1-1|.
ASSLYGVNTEAF
>TRBV24-1|TRBJ1-5|.
ATSGAGYNQPQH
>TRBV5-1|TRBJ1-2|.
ASSQGTGEQYGYT
>TRBV12-5|TRBJ1-6|few
ASGLGQGNSPLH
>TRBV6-1|TRBJ2-3|once
ASSGATDTQY
>TRBV9|TRBJ1-3|.
ASSYTGSGSGNTIY
>TRBV28|TRBJ1-5|.
ASSHQDRLYQPQH
>TRBV7-8|TRBJ2-5|.
ASSQETQY
>TRBV7-2|TRBJ2-1|.
ASSGRGLAGINSYNEQF
>TRBV19|TRBJ1-2|.
ASSVREGNYGYT
>TRBV18|TRBJ2-1|.
ASSPDWGGTNNEQF
>TRBV29-1|TRBJ2-6|.
SVEVFGDRLSGANVLT
>TRBV25-1|TRBJ2-1|.
ASSEVAGGPGNEQF
>TRBV6-6|TRBJ2-1|.
ASSYLEGSYNEQF
>TRBV25-1|TRBJ1-6|.
ASSDTGGRYSPLH
>TRBV6-6|TRBJ2-7|few
ASSYATYEQY
>TRBV5-6|TRBJ2-7|few
ASMSLRKKTYEQY
>TRBV13|TRBJ2-6|.
ASSLEAADPSSGANVLT
>TRBV9|TRBJ2-1|.
ASSVGIRTGTPSYNEQF
>TRBV19|TRBJ2-1|.
ASSIGGTLYNEQF
>TRBV28|TRBJ1-2|.
ASSRTGLHFYGYT
>TRBV7-2|TRBJ2-5|.
ASSFGRWETQY
>TRBV14|TRBJ1-2|.
ASSQEIDSLGGYT
>TRBV13|TRBJ1-1|.
ASSRNRARGMNTEAF
>TRBV24-1|TRBJ1-2|.
ATSDPGNSDGYT
>TRBV19|TRBJ1-6|.
ASRTTVANSPLH
>TRBV30|TRBJ1-5|.
AWAGGEEPQH
>TRBV5-1|TRBJ1-4|.
ASSLRGSGDEKLF
>TRBV6-5|TRBJ2-7|.
ASTPRLAVTYEQY
>TRBV2|TRBJ1-1|once
ASRARDRRDTEAF
>TRBV27|TRBJ2-6|.
ASRPGGGGRSGANVLT
>TRBV27|TRBJ2-3|.
ASSRQGQQY
>TRBV21-1|TRBJ2-3|.
ASSKEEQGAADTQY
>TRBV7-8|TRBJ2-1|once
ASSLGATPLRGGQF
>TRBV9|TRBJ1-6|.
ASSVPRDSPLH
>TRBV7-9|TRBJ2-7|few
ASSFVKTSGSYYEQY
>TRBV7-3|TRBJ2-2|once
ASSLRGGANTGELF
>TRBV19|TRBJ1-2|once
ASSIVGTRGYGYT
>TRBV5-8|TRBJ2-1|.
ASSQTSGGYNEQF
>TRBV30|TRBJ1-4|.
AWSGSLGEKLF
>TRBV28|TRBJ2-3|.
ASRPGTHTDTQY
>TRBV10-2|TRBJ2-3|.
ASSDEPHGPDTQY
>TRBV28|TRBJ2-1|.
ASTWGGTAYNEQF
>TRBV23-1|TRBJ1-5|.
ASTREGVRSNQPQH
>TRBV12-3/TRBV12-4|TRBJ1-2|.
ASSPGASYGYT
>TRBV3-1/TRBV3-2|TRBJ1-1|.
ASSRDRARNTEAF
>TRBV30|TRBJ2-5|.
AWSPIGGLGTQY
>TRBV7-2|TRBJ2-7|.
ASSLVGGYSYEQY